The next 13 T cell receptor beta chains were all read from a single sample in a study of breast tumors, draining lymph nodes, adjacent tissues. TCRdb re-derived calls from the multiplex PCR reads in MiXCR, one entry per CDR3 protein. The table shows around 43,000 distinct CDR3 sequences, with about 23% occurring only once. The sample consisted of breast tumor tissue. Receptors originate from a female donor with breast cancer. Some clones in this sample may be carry-over from other donors' samples.

The chain links TRBV7-6 to TRBJ2-6; no definite D call. This CDR3 is built from 15 residues. V was shortened by 3 bases and J by 0 bases, with 6 bases between the two germline ends. Germline assignment: CDR1 SGHVS and CDR2 FNYEAQ. CDR3 nucleotides: TGTGCCAGCAGCTTGGACCACTCTGGGGCCAACGTCCTGACTTTC. It specifies CASSLDHSGANVLTF.

This clonotype has just one count. V usage is TRBV7-9 and J usage is TRBJ1-3; D ambiguous. The CDR3 has 15 residues. Germline-derived CDR1 and CDR2 are SEHNR and FQNEAQ (reference sequence). Trimming took off 1 base at V and 8 bases at J, with 15 bases between the two ends. The CDR3 reads CASSLGGLRGDTIYF. DNA of the CDR3: TGTGCCAGCAGCTTAGGAGGGCTAAGAGGCGACACCATATATTTT.

This clonotype was recorded many times. This sequence joins TRBV24-1 and TRBJ2-2, with 7 nucleotides matching TRBD2. V lost 1 base to trimming and J lost 6 bases; unmatched junction nucleotides: 4. CDR1 KGHDR and CDR2 SFDVKD come from the germline V gene. The CDR3 has 15 residues. DNA of the CDR3: TGTGCCACCAGTGATTTAGACCGGGGGGCCGGGGAGCTGTTTTTT. It yields the protein CATSDLDRGAGELFF.

This clonotype has ten or more counts. This rearrangement joins TRBV19 to TRBJ1-2; the D gene is possibly TRBD1 (5 bases). Trimming took off 4 bases at V and 6 bases at J, with 18 bases between the two ends. This CDR3 comprises 15 residues. Germline-derived CDR1 and CDR2 are LNHDA and SQIVND (reference sequence). The CDR3: CASSRWAGSMNGYTF. CDR3 in DNA: TGTGCCAGTAGTAGGTGGGCAGGGTCAATGAATGGCTACACCTTC.

V and J are TRBV20-1 and TRBJ1-1, with D possibly being TRBD1 (6 bases). Trimming stripped 7 bases from V and 1 base from J, with 13 bases between. This CDR3 has 13 residues. Looked up from germline, CDR1 is DFQATT and CDR2 is SNEGSKA (reference sequence). This chain's CDR3 is CSVLGQKNTEAFF. CDR3 nucleotides: TGCAGTGTCCTAGGACAGAAGAACACTGAAGCTTTCTTT.

This clonotype has ten or more counts. The rearrangement joins TRBV5-8 to TRBJ1-4; D is perhaps TRBD1 (5 bases). The V end lost 4 bases, the J end lost 7 bases, and 8 bases lay between the germline ends. CDR1 is SGHTS, CDR2 YDEGEE, per germline. This CDR3 region has 12 residues. In DNA, the CDR3 is TGTGCCAGCAGCCCGGGGGGTGAAAAACTGTTTTTT. It codes for CASSPGGEKLFF.

This clonotype was seen many times. The rearrangement joins TRBV5-6 to TRBJ1-2, with D possibly being TRBD1 (5 bases). Germline V gene sequence: CDR1 SGHDT, CDR2 YYEEEE. This CDR3 spans 14 amino acids. V lost 6 bases to trimming and J lost 3 bases, with 15 bases between them. CDR3 sequence reads: CASNRNWGDYGYTF. The CDR3, as DNA: TGTGCCAGCAACAGAAATTGGGGGGACTATGGCTACACCTTC.

This clonotype was observed a few times. One end of the junction varies from germline; a read error may be responsible. The rearrangement uses TRBV2 and TRBJ2-3; D remains unclear. Germline CDR1 is SNHLY and CDR2 is FYNNEI. The CDR3 loop spans 14 amino acids. The DNA of the CDR3 is TGTGCCAGCAGCGAAGCCCTGCCACAAGATACGCAGTATTTT. The encoded protein is CASSEALPQDTQYF.

This clonotype was found many times. The rearrangement uses TRBV6-1 and TRBJ1-2, with D perhaps matching TRBD1 (5 bases). V was clipped by 2 bases and J by 3 bases, with 13 bases between them. Germline V gene sequence: CDR1 MNHNS, CDR2 SASEGT. The CDR3 spans 15 residues. The CDR3 loop is CASSEYGTADYGYTF. For the CDR3, the DNA is TGTGCCAGCAGTGAATACGGGACGGCCGACTATGGCTACACCTTC.

The sample holds many counts of this clonotype. The rearrangement uses TRBV2 and TRBJ2-7; 9 bases match TRBD1. This CDR3 has 12 residues. CDR1 and CDR2 (germline): SNHLY, FYNNEI. V trimming: 11 bases; J trimming: 5 bases; junction bases outside the gene matches: 7. The CDR3 region has the DNA TGTGCCTCAGTGGACAGGGGCCACGAGCAGTACTTC. This translates into CASVDRGHEQYF.

This clonotype occurred many times. V gene TRBV12-3 or TRBV12-4 combines with J gene TRBJ2-7; 10 nucleotides agree with TRBD2. J lost 7 bases, V lost 5 bases, and 11 bases had no gene match. CDR3 length: 15 amino acids. CDR3 region: CASSPRTSGQQEQYF. CDR3 DNA: TGTGCCAGCAGTCCCCGGACTAGCGGCCAGCAGGAGCAGTACTTC.

This clonotype was detected many times. V and J are TRBV30 and TRBJ2-2; 7 bases agree with TRBD1. J was trimmed by 3 bases and V by 3 bases; bases with no gene match: 7. Germline V gene sequence: CDR1 GTSNPN, CDR2 SVGIG (reference sequence). The CDR3 spans 15 residues. The CDR3 reads CAWRRGLVDTGELFF. The CDR3 DNA reads as TGTGCCTGGAGAAGGGGGCTAGTCGACACCGGGGAGCTGTTTTTT.

The sample holds many counts of this clonotype. This sequence joins TRBV5-5 and TRBJ2-2; 8 bases are shared with TRBD1. Germline V gives CDR1 SGHKS, CDR2 YYEKEE (reference sequence). The CDR3 has 17 amino acids. J gave up 4 bases and V 3 bases, and 11 bases lay outside the gene matches. CDR3: CASSWTPDRGGTGELFF. The CDR3 DNA is TGTGCCAGCAGCTGGACCCCCGACAGGGGAGGCACCGGGGAGCTGTTTTTT.